This T cell receptor (beta chain) was captured in a study of cytomegalovirus exposure and HLA in healthy donors. CDR3 size: 16 residues. Germline CDR1 LNHNV, CDR2 YYDKDF (reference sequence). J was trimmed by 11 bases and V by 0 bases; bases with no gene match: 13. The primer mix had 60 Vbeta and 13 Jbeta primers. This table comes from immunoSEQ multiplex PCR, and its TCRdb copy is limited to in-frame clones, with some not included. The ten most abundant clones cover 3.4% of a sample with about 96,000 clones. This receptor was identified in a woman younger than 45 in good health and CMV-seronegative. The chain joins TRBV15 to TRBJ1-1; 9 nucleotides line up with TRBD1. The sample comprised PBMCs. CDR3 sequence reads: CATSRELRTGVSMAFF. The CDR3 region has the DNA TGTGCCACCAGCAGAGAACTTAGGACAGGGGTTTCGATGGCTTTCTTT.